This T cell receptor beta chain was observed in a study of blood T cell repertoires in COVID-19. Study at large: The United States, Italy and Spain supplied acute and convalescent COVID-19 samples. T cells, B-cell-depleted T cells, or PBMCs provided the cDNA or gDNA that served as material.

This clone has a single count. J gave up 7 bases and V 5 bases, and 5 bases lay outside the gene matches. The CDR3 contains 13 residues. Germline CDR1 reads SGHTA; CDR2 reads FQGTGA. Original analysis: Using reference gene primer amplification, nucleated cell counts were estimated. The method was immunoSEQ multiplex PCR; TCRdb's version includes in-frame clones alone and lacks a portion of them. The DNA gave D and trimming, while V, J and clone size come from that table. The sample records some 42,000 clones, around 85% being singletons. The J gene is TRBJ1-2, the V gene TRBV7-3; 9 bases line up with TRBD1. Sample: peripheral blood. This receptor was identified in a man over 45 with active COVID-19. The CDR3 DNA reads as TGTGCCAGCAGCACAGGGACAGGGACTGGCTACACCTTC. Protein: CASSTGTGTGYTF. Based on the CDR3 plus reference TRBV7-3 and TRBJ1-2, the full variable domain is GAGVSQTPSNKVTEKGKYVELRCDPISGHTALYWYRQSLGQGPEFLIYFQGTGAADDSGLPNDRFFAVRPEGSVSTLKIQRTERGDSAVYLCASSTGTGTGYTFGSGTRLTVV.